The clone carrying this T cell receptor beta chain has just a few counts. RNA transcripts gave rise to amplified TCR beta CDR3 regions. First-round RT-PCR with HTBI primers amplified the TCR CDR3 region. MiXCR, applied by TCRdb to the multiplex PCR reads, yields one record per CDR3 protein. The table lists about 580,000 distinct CDR3 sequences, over 11% of them singletons. V shed 6 bases, J shed 10 bases, and the junction held 14 bases outside the gene matches. The germline V gene encodes CDR1 MNHNS and CDR2 SASEGT. The length of the CDR3 is 14 residues. This sample was included in a study of T cells in Graves' hyperthyroidism and ophthalmopathy. About the study: Upon initial diagnosis and before any treatment, peripheral blood was collected.

Sequenced material: blood. This TCR was recovered from a woman aged 25-40 years with Graves' hyperthyroidism that later progressed to Graves' ophthalmopathy. V is TRBV6-1 and J is TRBJ1-1; 7 nucleotides align to TRBD1. This chain's CDR3 is CASRSGTEVYAAFF. Written as DNA, the CDR3 is TGTGCCAGCAGGTCCGGGACAGAAGTCTATGCAGCTTTCTTT.